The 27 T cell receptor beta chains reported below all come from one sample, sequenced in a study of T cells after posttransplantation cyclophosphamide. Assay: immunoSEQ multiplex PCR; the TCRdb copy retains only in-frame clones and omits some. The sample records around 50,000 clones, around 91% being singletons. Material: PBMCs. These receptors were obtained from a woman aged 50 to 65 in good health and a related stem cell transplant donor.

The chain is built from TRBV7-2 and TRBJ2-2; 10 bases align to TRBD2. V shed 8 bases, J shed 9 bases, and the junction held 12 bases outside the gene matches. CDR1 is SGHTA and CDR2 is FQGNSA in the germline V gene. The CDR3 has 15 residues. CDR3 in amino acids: CASGGAGGPIRELFF. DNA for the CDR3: TGTGCCAGCGGGGGAGCGGGAGGGCCCATCAGGGAGCTGTTTTTT.

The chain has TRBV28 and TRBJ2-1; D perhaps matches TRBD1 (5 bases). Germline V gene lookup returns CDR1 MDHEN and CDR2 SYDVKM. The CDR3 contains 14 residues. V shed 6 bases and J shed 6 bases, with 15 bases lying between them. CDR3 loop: CASSPRVDFNEQFF. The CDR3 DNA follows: TGTGCCAGCAGCCCCAGGGTAGATTTCAATGAGCAGTTCTTC.

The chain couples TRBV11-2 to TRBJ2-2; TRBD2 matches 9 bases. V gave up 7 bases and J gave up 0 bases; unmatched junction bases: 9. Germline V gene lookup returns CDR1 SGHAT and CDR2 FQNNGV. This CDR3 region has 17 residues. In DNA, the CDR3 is TGTGCCAGCACCGAGGGAGTAGCGGGAGCGAACACCGGGGAGCTGTTTTTT. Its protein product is CASTEGVAGANTGELFF.

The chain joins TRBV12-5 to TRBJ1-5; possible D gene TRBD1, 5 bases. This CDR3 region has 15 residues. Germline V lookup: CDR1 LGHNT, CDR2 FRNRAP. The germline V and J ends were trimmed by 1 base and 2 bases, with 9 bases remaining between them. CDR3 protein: CASGLGQSGNQPQHF. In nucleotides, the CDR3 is TGTGCTAGTGGTTTGGGACAGTCCGGCAATCAGCCCCAGCATTTT.

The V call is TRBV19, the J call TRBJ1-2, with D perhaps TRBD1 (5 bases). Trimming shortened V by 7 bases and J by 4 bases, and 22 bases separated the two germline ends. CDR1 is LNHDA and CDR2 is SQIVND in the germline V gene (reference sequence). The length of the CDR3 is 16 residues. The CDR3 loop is CASIPRSADRTYGYTF. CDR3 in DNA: TGTGCCAGTATTCCCCGGTCGGCAGACAGAACCTATGGCTACACCTTC.

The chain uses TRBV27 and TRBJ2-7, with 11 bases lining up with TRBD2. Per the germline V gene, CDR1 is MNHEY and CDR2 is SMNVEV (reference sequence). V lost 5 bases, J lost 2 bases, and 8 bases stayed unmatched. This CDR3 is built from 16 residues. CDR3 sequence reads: CASSAHLAGGAYEQYF. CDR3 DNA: TGTGCCAGCAGTGCCCACCTAGCGGGGGGCGCCTACGAGCAGTACTTC.

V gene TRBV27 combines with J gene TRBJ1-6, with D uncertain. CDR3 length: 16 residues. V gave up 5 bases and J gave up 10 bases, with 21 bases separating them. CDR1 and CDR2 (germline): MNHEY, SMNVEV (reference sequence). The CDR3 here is CASSPTVGFIGSPLHF. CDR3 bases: TGTGCCAGCAGTCCCACCGTTGGGTTTATCGGGTCACCCCTCCACTTT.

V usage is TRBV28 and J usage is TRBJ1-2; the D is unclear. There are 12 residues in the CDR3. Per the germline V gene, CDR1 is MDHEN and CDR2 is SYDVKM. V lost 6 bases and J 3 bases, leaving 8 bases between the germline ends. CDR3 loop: CASRETDYGYTF. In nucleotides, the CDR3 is TGTGCCAGCAGGGAAACAGACTATGGCTACACCTTC.

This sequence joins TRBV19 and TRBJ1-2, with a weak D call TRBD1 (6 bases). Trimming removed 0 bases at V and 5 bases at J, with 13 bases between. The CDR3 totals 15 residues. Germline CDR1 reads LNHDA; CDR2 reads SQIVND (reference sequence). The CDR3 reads CASSIDLDRIYGYTF. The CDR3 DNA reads TGTGCCAGTAGTATAGATCTCGACAGGATTTATGGCTACACCTTC.

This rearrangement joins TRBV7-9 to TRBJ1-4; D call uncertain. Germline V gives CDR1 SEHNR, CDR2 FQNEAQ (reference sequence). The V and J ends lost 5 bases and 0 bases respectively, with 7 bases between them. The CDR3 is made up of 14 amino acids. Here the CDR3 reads CASSPPSTNEKLFF. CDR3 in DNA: TGTGCCAGCAGCCCCCCGTCAACTAATGAAAAACTGTTTTTT.

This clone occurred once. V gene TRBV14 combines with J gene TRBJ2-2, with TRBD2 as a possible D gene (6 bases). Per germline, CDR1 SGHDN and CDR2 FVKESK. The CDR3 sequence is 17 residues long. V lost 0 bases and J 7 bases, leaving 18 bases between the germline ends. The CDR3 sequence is CASSQDLARELDGELFF. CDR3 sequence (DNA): TGTGCCAGCAGCCAAGATCTAGCCCGGGAGTTGGACGGGGAGCTGTTTTTT.

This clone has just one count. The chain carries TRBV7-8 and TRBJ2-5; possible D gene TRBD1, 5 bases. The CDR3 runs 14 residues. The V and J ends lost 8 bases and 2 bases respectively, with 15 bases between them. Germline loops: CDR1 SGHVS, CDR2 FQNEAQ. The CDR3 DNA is TGTGCCAGCCAATATAGGGGTACTCAAGAGACCCAGTACTTC. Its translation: CASQYRGTQETQYF.

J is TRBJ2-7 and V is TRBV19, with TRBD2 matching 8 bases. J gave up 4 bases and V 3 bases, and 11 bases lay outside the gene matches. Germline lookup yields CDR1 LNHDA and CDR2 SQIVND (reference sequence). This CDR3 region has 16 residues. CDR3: CASSIRGSGDLYEQYF. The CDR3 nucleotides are TGTGCCAGTAGTATCCGAGGTAGCGGGGATCTTTACGAGCAGTACTTC.

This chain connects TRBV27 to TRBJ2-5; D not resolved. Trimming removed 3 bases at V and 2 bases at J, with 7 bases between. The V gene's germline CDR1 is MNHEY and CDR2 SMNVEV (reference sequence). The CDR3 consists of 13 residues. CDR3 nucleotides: TGTGCCAGCAGTTTGATGCAGCAAGAGACCCAGTACTTC. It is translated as CASSLMQQETQYF.

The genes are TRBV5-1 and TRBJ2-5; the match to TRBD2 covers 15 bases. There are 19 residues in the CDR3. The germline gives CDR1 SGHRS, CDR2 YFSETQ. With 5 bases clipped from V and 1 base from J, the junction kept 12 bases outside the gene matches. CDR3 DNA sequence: TGCGCCAGCAGGCCAACCGCGGGACTAGCGGGGGGTCGCCAAGAGACCCAGTACTTC. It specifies CASRPTAGLAGGRQETQYF.

The CDR3 loop reads CASGNYRDHSNQPQHF. DNA for the CDR3: TGTGCCAGCGGCAACTACAGGGATCATAGCAATCAGCCCCAGCATTTT. The rearrangement uses TRBV11-2 and TRBJ1-5; a possible D gene is TRBD1 (6 bases). The CDR3 loop spans 16 amino acids. Deletions cut 8 bases from V and 0 bases from J, with 17 bases between. CDR1 and CDR2 from the germline V gene are SGHAT and FQNNGV.

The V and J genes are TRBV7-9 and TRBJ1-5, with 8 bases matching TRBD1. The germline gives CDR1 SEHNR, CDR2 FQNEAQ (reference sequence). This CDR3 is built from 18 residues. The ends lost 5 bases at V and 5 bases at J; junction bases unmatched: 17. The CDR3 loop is CASSRVGQGLPWDQPQHF. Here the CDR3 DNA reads TGTGCCAGCAGCCGCGTCGGACAGGGCCTCCCTTGGGATCAGCCCCAGCATTTT.

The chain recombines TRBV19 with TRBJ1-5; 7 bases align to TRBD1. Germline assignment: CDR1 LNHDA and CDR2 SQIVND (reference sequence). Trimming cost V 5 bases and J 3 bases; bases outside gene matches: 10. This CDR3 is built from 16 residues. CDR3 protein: CASSGRGQLVNQPQHF. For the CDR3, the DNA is TGTGCCAGTAGTGGCAGGGGACAGTTGGTCAATCAGCCCCAGCATTTT.

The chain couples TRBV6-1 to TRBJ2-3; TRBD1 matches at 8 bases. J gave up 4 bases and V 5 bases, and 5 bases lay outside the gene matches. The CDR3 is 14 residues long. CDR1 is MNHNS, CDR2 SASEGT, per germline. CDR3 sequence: CASSRTGMADTQYF. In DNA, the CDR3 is TGTGCCAGCAGTAGGACAGGGATGGCAGATACGCAGTATTTT.

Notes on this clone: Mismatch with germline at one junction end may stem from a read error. DNA for the CDR3: TGTGCTACCAGCACCCGACTAGCGACAAAAGGAGATACGCAGTATTTT. It encodes CATSTRLATKGDTQYF. The rearrangement joins TRBV15 to TRBJ2-3; the match to TRBD2 covers 8 bases. Germline CDR1 LNHNV, CDR2 YYDKDF (reference sequence). This CDR3 region has 16 residues. Combining the CDR3 with reference TRBV15 and TRBJ2-3 gives the whole variable domain DAMVIQNPRYQVTQFGKPVTLSCSQTLNHNVMYWYQQKSSQAPKLLFHYYDKDFNNEADTPDNFQSRRPNTSFCFLDIRSPGLGDTAMYLCATSTRLATKGDTQYFGPGTRLTVL.

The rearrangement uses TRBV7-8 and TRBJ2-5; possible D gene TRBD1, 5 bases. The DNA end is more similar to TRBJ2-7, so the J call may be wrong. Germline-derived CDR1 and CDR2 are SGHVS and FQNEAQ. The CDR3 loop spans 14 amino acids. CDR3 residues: CASSLVTRDYEQYF. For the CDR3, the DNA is TGTGCCAGCAGCTTAGTGACCAGGGACTACGAGCAGTACTTC.

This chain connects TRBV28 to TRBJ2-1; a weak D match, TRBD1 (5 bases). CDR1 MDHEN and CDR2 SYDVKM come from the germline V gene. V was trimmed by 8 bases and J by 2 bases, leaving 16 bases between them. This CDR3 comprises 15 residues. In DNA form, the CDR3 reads TGTGCCAGCGGATCTGGGGCGGAAACCTACAATGAGCAGTTCTTC. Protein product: CASGSGAETYNEQFF.

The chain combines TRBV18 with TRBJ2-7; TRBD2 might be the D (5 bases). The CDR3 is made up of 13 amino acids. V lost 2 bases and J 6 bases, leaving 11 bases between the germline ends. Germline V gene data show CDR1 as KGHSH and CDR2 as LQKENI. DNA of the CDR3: TGTGCCAGCTCACCAAAGGGAGCCGGCGAGCAGTACTTC. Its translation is CASSPKGAGEQYF.

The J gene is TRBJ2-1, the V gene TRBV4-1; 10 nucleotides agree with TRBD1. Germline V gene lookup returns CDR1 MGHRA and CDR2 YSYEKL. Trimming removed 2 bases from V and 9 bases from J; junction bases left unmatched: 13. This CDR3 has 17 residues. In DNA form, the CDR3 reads TGCGCCAGCAGCCAAACTCCTGGACAGGGGGATTTTTTTGAGCAGTTCTTC. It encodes CASSQTPGQGDFFEQFF.

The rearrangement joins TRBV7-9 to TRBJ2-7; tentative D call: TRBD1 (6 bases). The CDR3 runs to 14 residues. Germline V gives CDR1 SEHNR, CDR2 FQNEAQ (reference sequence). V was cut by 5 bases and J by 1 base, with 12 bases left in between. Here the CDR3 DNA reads TGTGCCAGCAGCCCTGGACAGTATTCCTACGAGCAGTACTTC. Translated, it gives CASSPGQYSYEQYF.

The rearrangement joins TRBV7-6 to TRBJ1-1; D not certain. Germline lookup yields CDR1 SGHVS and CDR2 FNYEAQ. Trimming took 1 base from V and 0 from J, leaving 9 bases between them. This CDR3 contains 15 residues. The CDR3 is CASSLGAGMNTEAFF. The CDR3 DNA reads TGTGCCAGCAGCTTAGGGGCGGGGATGAACACTGAAGCTTTCTTT. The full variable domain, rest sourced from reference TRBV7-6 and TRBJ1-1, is GAGVSQSPRYKVTKRGQDVALRCDPISGHVSLYWYRQALGQGPEFLTYFNYEAQQDKSGLPNDRFSAERPEGSISTLTIQRTEQRDSAMYRCASSLGAGMNTEAFFGQGTRLTVV.

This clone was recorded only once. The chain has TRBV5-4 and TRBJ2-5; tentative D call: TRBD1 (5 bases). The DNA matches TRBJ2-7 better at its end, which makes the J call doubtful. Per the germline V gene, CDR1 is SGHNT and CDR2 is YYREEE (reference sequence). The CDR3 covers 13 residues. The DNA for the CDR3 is TGTGCCAGCAAGTTCGACAGTCACTACGAGCAGTACTTC. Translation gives CASKFDSHYEQYF.